The TCR beta chain under discussion was sequenced for a study of blood T cell repertoires in COVID-19. Looking at the study overall: From T cells, B-cell-depleted T cells, or PBMCs came the material, which was cDNA or gDNA.

V lost 4 bases and J lost 4, with 14 bases in between. Germline V gene lookup returns CDR1 MNHEY and CDR2 SMNVEV (reference sequence). This CDR3 is built from 15 residues. Participants spanned ages about 18 to 90 years and resided in roughly 22 US areas. Grouping used clinical history reported by participants in a survey and questionnaire. Per the original data handling: Amplifying reference gene primers gave estimates of nucleated cell counts. Assay: immunoSEQ multiplex PCR; the TCRdb copy retains only in-frame clones and omits some. V and J calls plus clone size are reproduced from that table; the DNA served to infer D and trimming. The sample shows approximately 390,000 clones, roughly 90% of them seen only once.

The chain combines TRBV27 with TRBJ2-1; TRBD2 might be the D (6 bases). The sequence was obtained from a middle-aged woman with acute COVID-19. The sequenced sample was PBMCs or T cells enriched from blood (not recorded which). CDR3 nucleotide sequence: TGTGCCAGCAGTTCCGTGACTAGTGCTTACAATGAGCAGTTCTTC. It encodes CASSSVTSAYNEQFF.